Listed below are T cell receptor beta chains from one sample, sequenced in a study of CD8 T cells in ankylosing spondylitis. TCRdb fed the 5' RACE reads into MiXCR, producing one record per CDR3 protein. The table includes 500,000 to 650,000 distinct CDR3 sequences, approximately 5.3% detected once. Sequenced: blood, either unsorted or a sorted T cell fraction (not recorded which). The receptors originated from a male donor with ankylosing spondylitis. Each CDR3 is given with its conserved first and last residue. Fields, in order: V gene, J gene, clone size, D gene, CDR3 DNA, CDR3 protein. D genes are given only for firm matches. Rows give clone size only sometimes, using once, few, many, or a class for an expanded clone.

v_gene: TRBV6-2/TRBV6-3
j_gene: TRBJ1-5
abundance: many
d_gene: -
CDR3nt: TGTGCCAGCAGTTACTCCGGGGTTGAGGAACAGCCCCAGCATTTT
CDR3aa: CASSYSGVEEQPQHF

v_gene: TRBV12-3/TRBV12-4
j_gene: TRBJ1-5
abundance: many
d_gene: TRBD1
CDR3nt: TGTGCCAGCAGTTTAGTTATGACAGGGAAAAAGAATCAGCCCCAGCATTTT
CDR3aa: CASSLVMTGKKNQPQHF

v_gene: TRBV3-1
j_gene: TRBJ2-1
abundance: many
d_gene: -
CDR3nt: TGTGCCAGCAGCGAAGATCCCGTCGCCTCCTACAATGAGCAGTTCTTC
CDR3aa: CASSEDPVASYNEQFF

v_gene: TRBV27
j_gene: TRBJ1-2
abundance: -
d_gene: TRBD1
CDR3nt: TGTGCCAGCAGTTTCCTCGACAGGGGGGGATATGGCTACACCTTC
CDR3aa: CASSFLDRGGYGYTF

v_gene: TRBV18
j_gene: TRBJ1-2
abundance: many
d_gene: -
CDR3nt: TGTGCCAGCTCACCTACCCCGGTGGGTAACTATGGCTACACCTTC
CDR3aa: CASSPTPVGNYGYTF

v_gene: TRBV4-3
j_gene: TRBJ2-7
abundance: many
d_gene: TRBD1
CDR3nt: TGCGCCAGCAGCCAAATTTACAGGGGTTCCTACGAGCAGTACTTC
CDR3aa: CASSQIYRGSYEQYF

v_gene: TRBV20-1
j_gene: TRBJ1-5
abundance: many
d_gene: -
CDR3nt: TGCAGTCTCGGGCTAAGCAATCAGCCCCAGCATTTT
CDR3aa: CSLGLSNQPQHF

v_gene: TRBV4-2
j_gene: TRBJ2-3
abundance: many
d_gene: -
CDR3nt: TGTGCCAGCAGCCCAAAAGAGTTTAGGGCAGAAGCAGATACGCAGTATTTT
CDR3aa: CASSPKEFRAEADTQYF

v_gene: TRBV4-1
j_gene: TRBJ1-3
abundance: many
d_gene: -
CDR3nt: TGCGCCAGCAGCCAAGATGGTTTCCCAGGGACTGGAAACACCATATATTTT
CDR3aa: CASSQDGFPGTGNTIYF

v_gene: TRBV20-1
j_gene: TRBJ2-7
abundance: few
d_gene: -
CDR3nt: TGCAGTGCTAGAGGGGTAAAGGAAGCCTACGAGCAGTACTTC
CDR3aa: CSARGVKEAYEQYF

v_gene: TRBV6-1
j_gene: TRBJ2-3
abundance: few
d_gene: TRBD2
CDR3nt: TGTGCCAGCAGATCACTAGCGGGAGGGACAGATACGCAGTATTTT
CDR3aa: CASRSLAGGTDTQYF

v_gene: TRBV7-9
j_gene: TRBJ2-1
abundance: many
d_gene: -
CDR3nt: TGTGCCAGCAGCTTCACCCCCGGGAGCGTTGAGCAGTTCTTC
CDR3aa: CASSFTPGSVEQFF

v_gene: TRBV4-1
j_gene: TRBJ1-5
abundance: -
d_gene: -
CDR3nt: TGCGTCAGCAGACTTGGAGTCGGGCATAATCAGCCCCAGCATTTT
CDR3aa: CVSRLGVGHNQPQHF

v_gene: TRBV5-1
j_gene: TRBJ2-7
abundance: many
d_gene: -
CDR3nt: TGCGCCAGCAGCTTGGCGGGACGGAGCTCCTACGAGCAGTACTTC
CDR3aa: CASSLAGRSSYEQYF

v_gene: TRBV6-1
j_gene: TRBJ1-1
abundance: many
d_gene: -
CDR3nt: TGTGCCAGCAGTGTGGTGTGGGGGGCCGGGGCTTTCTTT
CDR3aa: CASSVVWGAGAFF

v_gene: TRBV12-3/TRBV12-4
j_gene: TRBJ1-2
abundance: many
d_gene: -
CDR3nt: TGTGCCAGCAGTTTTTTCGGGAACTATGGCTACACCTTC
CDR3aa: CASSFFGNYGYTF

v_gene: TRBV11-2
j_gene: TRBJ2-4
abundance: many
d_gene: -
CDR3nt: TGTGCCAGCAGCTTGTTCAGAGGGGACATTCAGTACTTC
CDR3aa: CASSLFRGDIQYF